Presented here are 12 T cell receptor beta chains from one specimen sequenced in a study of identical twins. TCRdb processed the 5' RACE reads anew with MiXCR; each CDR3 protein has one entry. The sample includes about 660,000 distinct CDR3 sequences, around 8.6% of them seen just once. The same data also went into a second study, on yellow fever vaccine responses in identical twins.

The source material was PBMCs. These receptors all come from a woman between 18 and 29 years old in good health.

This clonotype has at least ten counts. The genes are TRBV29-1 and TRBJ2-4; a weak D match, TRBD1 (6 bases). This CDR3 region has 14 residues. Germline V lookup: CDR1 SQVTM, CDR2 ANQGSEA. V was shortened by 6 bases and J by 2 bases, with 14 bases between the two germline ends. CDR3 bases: TGCAGCGTCTTCGGACAGAAGTCCAAAAACATTCAGTACTTC. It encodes CSVFGQKSKNIQYF.

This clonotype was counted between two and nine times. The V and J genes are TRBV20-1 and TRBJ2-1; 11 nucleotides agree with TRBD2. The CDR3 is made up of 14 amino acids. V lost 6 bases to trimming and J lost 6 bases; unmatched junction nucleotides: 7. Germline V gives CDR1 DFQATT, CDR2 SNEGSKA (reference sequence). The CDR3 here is CSAARLAGSNEQFF. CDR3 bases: TGCAGTGCAGCACGACTAGCGGGGAGCAATGAGCAGTTCTTC.

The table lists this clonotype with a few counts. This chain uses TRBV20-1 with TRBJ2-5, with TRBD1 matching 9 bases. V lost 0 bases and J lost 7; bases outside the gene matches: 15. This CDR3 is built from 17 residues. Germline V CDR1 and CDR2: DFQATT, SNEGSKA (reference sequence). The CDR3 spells CSARDKTGTGPLGTQYF. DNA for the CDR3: TGCAGTGCTAGAGATAAAACCGGGACAGGGCCCCTTGGGACCCAGTACTTC.

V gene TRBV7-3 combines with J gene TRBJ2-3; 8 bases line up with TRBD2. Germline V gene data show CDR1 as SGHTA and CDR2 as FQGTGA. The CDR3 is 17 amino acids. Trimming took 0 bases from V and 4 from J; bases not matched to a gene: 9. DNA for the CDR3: TGTGCCAGCAGCTTAACTAGCGCCCGGGGGGGTCCAGATACGCAGTATTTT. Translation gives CASSLTSARGGPDTQYF.

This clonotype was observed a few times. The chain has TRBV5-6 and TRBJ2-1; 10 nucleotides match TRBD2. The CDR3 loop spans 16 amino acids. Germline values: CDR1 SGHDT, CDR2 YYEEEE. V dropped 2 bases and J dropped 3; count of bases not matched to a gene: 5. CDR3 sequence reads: CASSFYSGGRYNEQFF. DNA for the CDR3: TGTGCCAGCAGCTTCTATAGCGGGGGGCGCTACAATGAGCAGTTCTTC.

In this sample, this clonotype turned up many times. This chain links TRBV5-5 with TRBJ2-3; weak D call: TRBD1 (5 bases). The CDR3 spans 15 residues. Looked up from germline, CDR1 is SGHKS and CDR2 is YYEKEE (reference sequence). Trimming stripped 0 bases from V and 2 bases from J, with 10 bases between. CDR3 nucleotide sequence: TGTGCCAGCAGCTTGGGGGGCAGACCCACAGATACGCAGTATTTT. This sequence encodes CASSLGGRPTDTQYF.

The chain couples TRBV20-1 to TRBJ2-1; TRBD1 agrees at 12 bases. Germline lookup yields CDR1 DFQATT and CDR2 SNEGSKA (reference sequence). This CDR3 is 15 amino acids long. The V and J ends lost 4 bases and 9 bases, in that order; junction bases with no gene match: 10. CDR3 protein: CSANTAGQGAGEQFF. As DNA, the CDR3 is TGCAGTGCTAACACGGCGGGACAGGGGGCGGGTGAGCAGTTCTTC.

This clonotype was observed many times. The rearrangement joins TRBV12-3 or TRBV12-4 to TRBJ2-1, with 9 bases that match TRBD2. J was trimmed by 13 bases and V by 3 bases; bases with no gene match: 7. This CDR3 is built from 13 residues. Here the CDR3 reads CASSFGGGARQFF. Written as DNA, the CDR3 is TGTGCCAGCAGTTTTGGCGGGGGGGCGCGACAGTTCTTC.

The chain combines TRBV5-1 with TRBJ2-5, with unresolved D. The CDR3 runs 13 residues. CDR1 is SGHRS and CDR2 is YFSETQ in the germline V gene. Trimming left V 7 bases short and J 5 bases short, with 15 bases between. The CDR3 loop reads CASGPASMETQYF. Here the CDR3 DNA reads TGCGCCAGCGGCCCTGCGTCCATGGAGACCCAGTACTTC.

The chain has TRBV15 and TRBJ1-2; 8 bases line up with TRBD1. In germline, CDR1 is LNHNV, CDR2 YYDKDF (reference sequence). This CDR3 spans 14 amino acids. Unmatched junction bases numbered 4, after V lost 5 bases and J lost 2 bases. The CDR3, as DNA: TGTGCCACCAGCCCCTGGACAGGGAACTATGGCTACACCTTC. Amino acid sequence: CATSPWTGNYGYTF.

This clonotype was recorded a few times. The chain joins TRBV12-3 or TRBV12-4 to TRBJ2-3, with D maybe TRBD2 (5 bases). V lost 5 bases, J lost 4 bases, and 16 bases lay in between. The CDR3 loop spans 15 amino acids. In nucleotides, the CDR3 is TGTGCCAGCAGTCCGGGAAGCCGTCGGTCAGATACGCAGTATTTT. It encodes CASSPGSRRSDTQYF.

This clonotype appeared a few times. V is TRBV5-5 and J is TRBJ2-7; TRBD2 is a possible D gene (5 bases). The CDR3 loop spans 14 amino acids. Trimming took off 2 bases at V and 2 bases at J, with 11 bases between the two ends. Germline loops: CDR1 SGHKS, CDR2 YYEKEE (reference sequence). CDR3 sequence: CASSFGILAYEQYF. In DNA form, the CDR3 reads TGTGCCAGCAGCTTCGGGATCCTTGCCTACGAGCAGTACTTC.